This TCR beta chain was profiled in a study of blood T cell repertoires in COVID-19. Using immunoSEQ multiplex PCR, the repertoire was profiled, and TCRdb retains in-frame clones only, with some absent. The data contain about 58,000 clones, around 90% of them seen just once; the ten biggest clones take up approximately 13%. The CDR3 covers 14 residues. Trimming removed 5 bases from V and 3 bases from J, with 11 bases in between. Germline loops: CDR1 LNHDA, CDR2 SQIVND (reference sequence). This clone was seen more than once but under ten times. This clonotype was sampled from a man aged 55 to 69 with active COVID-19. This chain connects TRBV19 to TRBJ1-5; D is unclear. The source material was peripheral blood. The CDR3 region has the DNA TGTGCCAGTAGTTTAAACGGTAACAATCAGCCCCAGCATTTT. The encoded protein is CASSLNGNNQPQHF.